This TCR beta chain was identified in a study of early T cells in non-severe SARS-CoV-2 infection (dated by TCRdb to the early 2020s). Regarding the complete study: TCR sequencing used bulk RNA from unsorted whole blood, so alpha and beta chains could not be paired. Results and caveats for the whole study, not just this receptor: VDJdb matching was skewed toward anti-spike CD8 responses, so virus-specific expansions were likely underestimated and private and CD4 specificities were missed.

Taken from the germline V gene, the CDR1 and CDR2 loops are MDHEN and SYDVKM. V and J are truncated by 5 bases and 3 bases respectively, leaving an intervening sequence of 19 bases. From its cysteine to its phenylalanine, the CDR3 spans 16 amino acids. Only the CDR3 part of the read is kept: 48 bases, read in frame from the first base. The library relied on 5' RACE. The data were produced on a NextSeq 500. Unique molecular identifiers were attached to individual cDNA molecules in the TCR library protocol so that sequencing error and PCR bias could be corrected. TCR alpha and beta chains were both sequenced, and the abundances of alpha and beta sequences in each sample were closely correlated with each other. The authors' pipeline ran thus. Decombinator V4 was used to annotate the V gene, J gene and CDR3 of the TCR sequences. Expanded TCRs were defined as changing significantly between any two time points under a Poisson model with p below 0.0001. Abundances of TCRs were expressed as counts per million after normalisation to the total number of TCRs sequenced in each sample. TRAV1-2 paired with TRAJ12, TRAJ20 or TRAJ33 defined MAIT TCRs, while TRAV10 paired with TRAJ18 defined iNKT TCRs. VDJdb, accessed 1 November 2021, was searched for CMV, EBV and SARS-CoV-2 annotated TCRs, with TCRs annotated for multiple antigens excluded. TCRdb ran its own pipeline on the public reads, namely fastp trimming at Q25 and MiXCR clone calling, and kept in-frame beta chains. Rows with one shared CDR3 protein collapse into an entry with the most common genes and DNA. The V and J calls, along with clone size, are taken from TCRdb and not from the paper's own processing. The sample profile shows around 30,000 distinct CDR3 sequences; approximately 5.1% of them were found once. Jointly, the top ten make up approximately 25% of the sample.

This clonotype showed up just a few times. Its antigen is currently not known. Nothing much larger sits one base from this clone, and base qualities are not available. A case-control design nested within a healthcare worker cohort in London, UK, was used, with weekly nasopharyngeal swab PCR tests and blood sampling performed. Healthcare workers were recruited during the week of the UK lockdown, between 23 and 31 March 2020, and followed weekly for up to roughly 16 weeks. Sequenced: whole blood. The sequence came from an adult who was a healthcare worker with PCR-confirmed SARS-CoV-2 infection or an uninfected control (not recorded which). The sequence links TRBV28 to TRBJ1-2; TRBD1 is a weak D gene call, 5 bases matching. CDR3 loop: CASSPGGALRDYGYTF. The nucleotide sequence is TGTGCCAGCAGTCCCGGTGGGGCCCTGAGGGACTATGGCTACACCTTC.